The text below deals with one T cell receptor (beta chain). Its antigen target is currently unknown. No much larger clone is present one base from it, and per-base qualities are unavailable. This record belongs to a study of Tregs in tolerant kidney transplant recipients (dated by TCRdb to about 2019). Context from the whole study: The study used TCRbeta sequencing to identify donor-specific regulatory T cells before combined kidney and bone marrow transplantation, then tracked those cells after transplant. TCRbeta repertoire sequencing was used in 3 healthy controls to compare several methods for expanding Tregs specific for an allogeneic donor.

Study-level results and caveats: Biological reproducibility was not directly addressed, though technical replication error appeared minimal. Expanding Tregs with activated donor B cells appeared to identify the most biologically relevant and donor-specific TCRbeta repertoire. The study was limited by small patient numbers, and the findings need validation in larger populations and under other immunosuppression protocols.

Unstimulated Tregs (CD4+CD25+CD127-), CD4+ non-Tregs (CD4+CD25-), CD4 and CD8 cells were FACS-sorted from thawed PBMCs. Healthy control blood came either as purchased buffy coats or from healthy volunteers. Healthy control blood was separated into PBMCs by Ficoll density gradient and cryopreserved, and patient PBMCs were collected both before and after transplant. For TCRbeta CDR3 sequencing, genomic DNA was extracted from sorted cells using the QIAGEN DNeasy Blood and Tissue Kit. High-throughput TCRbeta CDR3 sequencing was carried out commercially through immunoSEQ, with PCR amplification with bias correction and internal controls included. The study's processing was this. A unique productive TCRbeta sequence was defined by the CDR3 nucleotide sequence when primers matched, and otherwise by the CDR3 amino acid sequence together with the Vbeta and Jbeta genes. To correct for sorting error, sequences found in more than one sorted population at a frequency ratio of 2:1 or less were discarded, and the remaining shared sequences were assigned to the population with the higher frequency. Donor-reactive sequences were defined as at least 5-fold expanded in CFSE-low cells versus unstimulated cells, with frequency of at least 0.01% in CFSE-low cells. Repertoire divergence was quantified by Jensen-Shannon divergence calculated from the top 100 TCRbeta sequences ranked by frequency. For samples with multiple sequencing runs, sorting error was corrected separately for each run before the runs were pooled. This is the immuneACCESS table as TCRdb keeps it, with only in-frame sequences that have V and J called. A part of the clones is gone; compared with another copy, unresolved V genes explain less than half, and the rest is unexplained. V, J and clone size were drawn from that table, and D and trimming were deduced from the DNA. The sample table records about 240,000 clones; about 86% of these occur just once. The ten largest make up 0.64% of the sample.

V is pruned by 1 base and J by 4 bases, leaving 10 bases of the junction without a gene match. Per the germline V gene, SGHVS is the CDR1 and FNYEAQ is the CDR2. From the cysteine through the phenylalanine, the CDR3 covers 17 amino acids. Only CDR3 DNA remains: 51 bases, in frame from the first base. This TCR was sampled from a human donor in good health. The rearranged segments are TRBV7-6 and TRBJ2-1, with TRBD2 identical over 7 junction bases. The sequenced sample consisted of CD4+ T cells from blood. At the DNA level, the sequence is TGTGCCAGCAGCTTAGAAAGCCGACTAGCAAGGTACAATGAGCAGTTCTTC. It encodes CASSLESRLARYNEQFF.